These T cell receptor beta chains were read from a single sample in a study of control samples from healthy donors and cancer patients. Only in-frame clones appear in the TCRdb table, and some are missing; sequencing was by immunoSEQ multiplex PCR. The profile covers about 120,000 clones, with 89% appearing a single time and 40% taken by the ten largest. The source material was blood. The receptor set was obtained from a man aged 45-65 years in good health. Each CDR3 is given with its conserved first and last residue. The D gene is left open where the match is weak. The size field is filled for only some rows; it gives once, few, many or a size class.

d_call j_call clone_size v_call cdr3_nt cdr3_aa
- TRBJ2-1 - TRBV5-1 TGCGCCAGCAGCTTGGGACTAGGCAACAATGAGCAGTTCTTC CASSLGLGNNEQFF
TRBD1 TRBJ1-1 - TRBV5-4 TGTGCCAGCAGCGTCAACAGGGGGGGGCAGAGCACTGAAGCTTTCTTT CASSVNRGGQSTEAFF
TRBD1 TRBJ1-2 - TRBV5-1 TGCGCCAGCAGCCCTGACAGGGGGAGTAATGGCTACACCTTC CASSPDRGSNGYTF
- TRBJ2-5 - TRBV5-1 TGCGCCAGCAGCCCACCGGGGGCCCCCGCAGAGACCCAGTACTTC CASSPPGAPAETQYF
TRBD2 TRBJ2-3 - TRBV9 TGTGCCAGCAGCGTGGGTAGCGGGGGCGAAGATACGCAGTATTTT CASSVGSGGEDTQYF
- TRBJ1-4 - TRBV6-1 TGTGCCAGCAGTGAAGCTGGTTCGGCAGGCTATGAAAAACTGTTTTTT CASSEAGSAGYEKLFF
TRBD1 TRBJ2-7 - TRBV18 TGTGCCAGCTCCCCGGACAGGAGCTCCTACGAGCAGTACTTC CASSPDRSSYEQYF
- TRBJ2-7 - TRBV6-5 TGTGCCAGCAGAATCACAAGGGGGTTCTACGAGCAGTACTTC CASRITRGFYEQYF
- TRBJ1-6 - TRBV27 TGTGCCAGCAGACCATCGGGACGGACTAATTCACCCCTCCACTTT CASRPSGRTNSPLHF
TRBD1 TRBJ2-7 - TRBV28 TGTGCCGGGGGACAGGGGTCCTACGAGCAGTACTTC CAGGQGSYEQYF
TRBD2 TRBJ2-1 - TRBV4-1 TGCGCCAGCAGCCCTCGGGACTACCTTTCCTCCTACAATGAGCAGTTCTTC CASSPRDYLSSYNEQFF
- TRBJ2-7 - TRBV10-3 TGTGCCATCAGTGAGTCATCAGCAGGTCAGGGCTACGAGCAGTACTTC CAISESSAGQGYEQYF
- TRBJ2-7 - TRBV27 TGTGCCAGCCGGAAAAGGGGCCTCTCCTACGAGCAGTACTTC CASRKRGLSYEQYF
- TRBJ2-3 - TRBV4-3 TGCGCCAGCAGGGCGGGGCTTAGCACAGATACGCAGTATTTT CASRAGLSTDTQYF
TRBD1 TRBJ1-1 - TRBV18 TGTGCCAGCTCACCTGCCGGGACAGGGAGCTGGGTCACTGAAGCTTTCTTT CASSPAGTGSWVTEAFF
TRBD1 TRBJ2-3 - TRBV19 TGTGCCAGTAGTATTGGGACAGGGGGTAGCACAGATACGCAGTATTTT CASSIGTGGSTDTQYF
TRBD2 TRBJ2-1 - TRBV28 TGTGCCAGCAGTTTTGCTGGGACTAGCCTCCCCGGTGAGCAGTTCTTC CASSFAGTSLPGEQFF
TRBD1 TRBJ2-7 - TRBV19 TGTGCCAGTAGTGCGCCGACAGGGGGACTTACCGAGCAGTACTTC CASSAPTGGLTEQYF
TRBD1 TRBJ2-4 - TRBV13 TGTGCCAGCAGCCCCCGGGACAGGGGGCCGGACATTCAGTACTTC CASSPRDRGPDIQYF
TRBD1 TRBJ1-1 once TRBV11-2 TGTGCCAGCAGCCCCCAGACAGGGTCTAAGACTGAAGCTTTCTTT CASSPQTGSKTEAFF
- TRBJ1-2 once TRBV27 TGTGCCAGCAGGGGGGTGCGTGGCTACACCTTC CASRGVRGYTF
TRBD1 TRBJ1-4 once TRBV5-6 TGTGCCAGCAGCTTAGGTAGGGGGCGAAATGAAAAACTGTTTTTT CASSLGRGRNEKLFF
TRBD1 TRBJ1-6 few TRBV10-3 TGTGCCATCAGCTCGACAGGGGCGGCCAAAGATAATTCACCCCTCCACTTT CAISSTGAAKDNSPLHF
TRBD1 TRBJ1-2 - TRBV5-6 TGTGCCAGCAGCACGACAGGGGTCTATGGCTACACCTTC CASSTTGVYGYTF
TRBD2 TRBJ2-7 - TRBV10-3 TGTGCCATCAGTAAAACTAGCGGGGGGGCCGAAGGTGAGCAGTACTTC CAISKTSGGAEGEQYF
- TRBJ1-1 - TRBV5-1 TGCGCCAGCAGCCCGGGAGACAGTAACACTGAAGCTTTCTTT CASSPGDSNTEAFF
TRBD2 TRBJ2-6 many TRBV5-8 TGTGCCAACATAGCGGGGCTAGCGGGTCACCAGAGCTCTGGGGCCAACGTCCTGACTTTC CANIAGLAGHQSSGANVLTF
TRBD1 TRBJ1-2 - TRBV24-1 TGTGCCACCAGTGATTCGCGGACAGGGAACTATGGCTACACCTTC CATSDSRTGNYGYTF
- TRBJ2-6 - TRBV5-5 TGTGCCAGCAGCTTGGAGGTAACGAGCTCTGGGGCCAACGTCCTGACTTTC CASSLEVTSSGANVLTF
- TRBJ1-2 - TRBV27 TGTGCCAGCAGTTTAACAGAGTCCTATGGCTACACCTTC CASSLTESYGYTF
TRBD1 TRBJ1-1 - TRBV19 TGTGCCAGTAGTCAGGGGGGCAACACTGAAGCTTTCTTT CASSQGGNTEAFF
- TRBJ1-3 - TRBV11-2 TGTGCCAGCAGCCCGCGGGCAGTAAGCTCTGGAAACACCATATATTTT CASSPRAVSSGNTIYF
- TRBJ2-5 - TRBV4-1 TGCGCCAGCAGCCAAGATGAAAGGCGGGAGACCCAGTACTTC CASSQDERRETQYF
- TRBJ1-4 - TRBV2 TGTGCCAGCAGCTCAAAGGTTGCAACTAATGAAAAACTGTTTTTT CASSSKVATNEKLFF
- TRBJ1-2 - TRBV30 TGTGCCTGGAGTACGTGGACGGGTAACTATGGCTACACCTTC CAWSTWTGNYGYTF
- TRBJ2-1 - TRBV27 TGTGCCAGTGGGAGAGGCAGGGCTAACAATGAGCAGTTCTTC CASGRGRANNEQFF
- TRBJ1-3 - TRBV9 TGTGCCAGCAGTACAGGGTCGGGAAACACCATATATTTT CASSTGSGNTIYF
TRBD1 TRBJ2-7 - TRBV11-2 TGTGCCAGCACCTACACCGGGACAGCGATCCACGAGCAGTACTTC CASTYTGTAIHEQYF
- TRBJ2-5 - TRBV14 TGTGCCAGCAGCCAAGGGTTCATCCAAGAGACCCAGTACTTC CASSQGFIQETQYF
TRBD1 TRBJ1-4 - TRBV5-1 TGCGCCAGCAGCGTGGAAGGACAGGGAAATGAAAAACTGTTTTTT CASSVEGQGNEKLFF
TRBD1 TRBJ1-2 - TRBV19 TGTGCCAGTAGCATAAACAGGGGGACTAACTATGGCTACACCTTC CASSINRGTNYGYTF
TRBD2 TRBJ2-5 - TRBV7-2 TGTGCCAGCAGCTACGCATCCAGCGGGGGGGCCGCAGAGACCCAGTACTTC CASSYASSGGAAETQYF
- TRBJ2-5 - TRBV5-4 TGTGCCAGCAGCTACTACGGGACCGGCATGAAAGAGACCCAGTACTTC CASSYYGTGMKETQYF
- TRBJ1-1 - TRBV5-1 TGCGCCAGCAGCTTGGGTCCGGGGGCGAACACTGAAGCTTTCTTT CASSLGPGANTEAFF
- TRBJ1-5 - TRBV10-3 TGTGCCATCAAGGGCGGGGCGGGAAATCAGCCCCAGCATTTT CAIKGGAGNQPQHF
- TRBJ1-4 - TRBV5-1 TGCGCCAGCAGCCCGGATAGGCGGGTCCTTAATGAAAAACTGTTTTTT CASSPDRRVLNEKLFF
- TRBJ1-2 - TRBV2 TGTGCCAGCAGTGAAGAGGGGCAGGGCCCTGGCTACACCTTC CASSEEGQGPGYTF
TRBD1 TRBJ2-3 few TRBV29-1 TGCAGCGTTGATGGGGACAGGGGCCCCACAGATACGCAGTATTTT CSVDGDRGPTDTQYF
- TRBJ2-1 - TRBV5-1 TGCGCCAGCAGCTTGGATCCCGTCTACAATGAGCAGTTCTTC CASSLDPVYNEQFF
- TRBJ2-7 - TRBV11-3 TGTGCCAGCAGCTTAGGGTCAGACCCCCGCGAGCAGTACTTC CASSLGSDPREQYF
TRBD1 TRBJ2-4 once TRBV19 TGTGCCAGTAGGAGTCATAGGCCGGGACAGGAAAAGGGGGCCAAAAACATTCAGTACTTC CASRSHRPGQEKGAKNIQYF